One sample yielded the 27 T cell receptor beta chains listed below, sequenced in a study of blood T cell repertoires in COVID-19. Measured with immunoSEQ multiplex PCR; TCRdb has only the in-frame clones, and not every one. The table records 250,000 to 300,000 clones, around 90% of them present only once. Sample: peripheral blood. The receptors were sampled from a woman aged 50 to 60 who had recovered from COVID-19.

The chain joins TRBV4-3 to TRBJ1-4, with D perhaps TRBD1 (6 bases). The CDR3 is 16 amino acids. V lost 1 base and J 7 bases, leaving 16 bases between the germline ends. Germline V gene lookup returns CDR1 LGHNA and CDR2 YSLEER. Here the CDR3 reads CASSQVGRGKGEKLFF. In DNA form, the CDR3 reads TGCGCCAGCAGCCAAGTAGGGAGGGGGAAAGGTGAAAAACTGTTTTTT.

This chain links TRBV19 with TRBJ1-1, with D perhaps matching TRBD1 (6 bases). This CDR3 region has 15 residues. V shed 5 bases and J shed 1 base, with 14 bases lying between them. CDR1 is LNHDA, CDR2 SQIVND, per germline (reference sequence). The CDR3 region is CASSFRRQANTEAFF. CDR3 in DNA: TGTGCCAGTAGTTTCCGGCGACAGGCGAACACTGAAGCTTTCTTT. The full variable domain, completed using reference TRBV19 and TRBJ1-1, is DGGITQSPKYLFRKEGQNVTLSCEQNLNHDAMYWYRQDPGQGLRLIYYSQIVNDFQKGDIAEGYSVSREKKESFPLTVTSAQKNPTAFYLCASSFRRQANTEAFFGQGTRLTVV.

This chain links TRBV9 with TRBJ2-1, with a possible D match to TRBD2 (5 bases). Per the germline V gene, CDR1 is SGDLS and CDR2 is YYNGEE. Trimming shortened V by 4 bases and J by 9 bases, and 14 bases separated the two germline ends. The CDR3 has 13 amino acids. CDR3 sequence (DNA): TGTGCCAGCAGCCCGATTATTGGAGGTGAGCAGTTCTTC. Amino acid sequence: CASSPIIGGEQFF.

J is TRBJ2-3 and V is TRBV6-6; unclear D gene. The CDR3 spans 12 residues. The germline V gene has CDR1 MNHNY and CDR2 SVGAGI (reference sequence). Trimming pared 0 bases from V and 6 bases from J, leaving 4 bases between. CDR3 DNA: TGTGCCAGCAGTTACTCGAGGGATACGCAGTATTTT. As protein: CASSYSRDTQYF.

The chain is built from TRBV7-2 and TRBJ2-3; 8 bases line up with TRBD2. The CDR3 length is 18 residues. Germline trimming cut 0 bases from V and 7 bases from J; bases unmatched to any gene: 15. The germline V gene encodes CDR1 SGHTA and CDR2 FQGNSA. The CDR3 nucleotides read TGTGCCAGCAGCTTAGCGGCAGCGGGGGCGCTCCGGGCGTATACGCAGTATTTT. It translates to CASSLAAAGALRAYTQYF. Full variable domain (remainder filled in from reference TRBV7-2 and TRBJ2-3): GAGVSQSPSNKVTEKGKDVELRCDPISGHTALYWYRQSLGQGLEFLIYFQGNSAPDKSGLPSDRFSAERTGGSVSTLTIQRTQQEDSAVYLCASSLAAAGALRAYTQYFGPGTRLTVL.

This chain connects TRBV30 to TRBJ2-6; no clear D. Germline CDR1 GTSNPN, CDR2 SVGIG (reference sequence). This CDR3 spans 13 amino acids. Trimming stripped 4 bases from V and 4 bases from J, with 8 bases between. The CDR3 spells CAWKPSGANVLTF. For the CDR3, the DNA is TGTGCCTGGAAGCCGTCCGGGGCCAACGTCCTGACTTTC.

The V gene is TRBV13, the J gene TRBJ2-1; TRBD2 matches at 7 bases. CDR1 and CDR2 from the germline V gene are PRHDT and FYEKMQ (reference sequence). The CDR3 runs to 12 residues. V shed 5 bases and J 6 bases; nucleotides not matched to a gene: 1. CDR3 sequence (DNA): TGTGCCAGCAGCAGGACTAGCAATGAGCAGTTCTTC. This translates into CASSRTSNEQFF. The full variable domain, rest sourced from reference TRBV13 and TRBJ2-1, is AAGVIQSPRHLIKEKRETATLKCYPIPRHDTVYWYQQGPGQDPQFLISFYEKMQSDKGSIPDRFSAQQFSDYHSELNMSSLELGDSALYFCASSRTSNEQFFGPGTRLTVL.

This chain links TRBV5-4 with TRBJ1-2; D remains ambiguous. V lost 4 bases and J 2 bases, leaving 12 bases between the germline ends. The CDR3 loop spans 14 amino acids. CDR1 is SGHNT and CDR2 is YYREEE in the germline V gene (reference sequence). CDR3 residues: CASSPEARNYGYTF. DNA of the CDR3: TGTGCCAGCAGCCCAGAGGCACGAAACTATGGCTACACCTTC.

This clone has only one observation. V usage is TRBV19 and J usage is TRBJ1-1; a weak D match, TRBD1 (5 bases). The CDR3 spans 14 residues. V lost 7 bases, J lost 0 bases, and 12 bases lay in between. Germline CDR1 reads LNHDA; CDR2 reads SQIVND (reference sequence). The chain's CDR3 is CASMLRQLNTEAFF. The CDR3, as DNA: TGTGCCAGTATGTTGAGACAGTTGAACACTGAAGCTTTCTTT.

The CDR3 bases are TGTGCCAGCAGCCACCGGGGGGCAGGGAGGAGTGAAAAACTGTTTTTT. As protein: CASSHRGAGRSEKLFF. V is TRBV6-6 and J is TRBJ1-4; D possibly corresponds to TRBD1 (6 bases). This CDR3 is built from 16 residues. Trimming stripped 6 bases from V and 7 bases from J, with 21 bases between. Per the germline V gene, CDR1 is MNHNY and CDR2 is SVGAGI (reference sequence).

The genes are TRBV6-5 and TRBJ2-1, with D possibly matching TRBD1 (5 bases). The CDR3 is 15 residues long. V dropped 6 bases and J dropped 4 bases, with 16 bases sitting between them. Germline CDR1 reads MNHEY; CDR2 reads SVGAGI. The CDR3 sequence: CASRRTSKAYNEQFF. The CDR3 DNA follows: TGTGCCAGCAGAAGGACATCGAAGGCTTACAATGAGCAGTTCTTC.

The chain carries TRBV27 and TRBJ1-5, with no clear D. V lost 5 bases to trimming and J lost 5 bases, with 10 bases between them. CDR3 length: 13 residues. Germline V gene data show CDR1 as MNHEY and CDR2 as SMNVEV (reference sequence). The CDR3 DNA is TGTGCCAGCAGTCCCGGACTCTATCAGCCCCAGCATTTT. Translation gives CASSPGLYQPQHF.

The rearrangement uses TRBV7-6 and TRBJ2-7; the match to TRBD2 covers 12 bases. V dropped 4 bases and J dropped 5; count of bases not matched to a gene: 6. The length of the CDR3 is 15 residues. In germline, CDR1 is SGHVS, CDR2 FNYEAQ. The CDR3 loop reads CASSSRLAGVNEQYF. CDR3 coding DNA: TGTGCCAGCAGCTCCCGACTAGCGGGAGTAAACGAGCAGTACTTC.

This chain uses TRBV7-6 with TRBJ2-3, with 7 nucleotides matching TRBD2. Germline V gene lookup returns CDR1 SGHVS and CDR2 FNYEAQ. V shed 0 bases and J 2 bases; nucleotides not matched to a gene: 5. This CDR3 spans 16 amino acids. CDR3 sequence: CASSLAGGPITDTQYF. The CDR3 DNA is TGTGCCAGCAGCTTAGCGGGAGGGCCTATCACAGATACGCAGTATTTT.

This CDR3 is CASSLSAGGAYNEQFF. CDR3 nucleotides: TGCGCCAGCAGCTTGTCCGCGGGGGGTGCCTACAATGAGCAGTTCTTC. V gene TRBV5-1 combines with J gene TRBJ2-1, with 8 bases aligning to TRBD2. The germline V gene has CDR1 SGHRS and CDR2 YFSETQ. There are 16 residues in the CDR3. V gave up 1 base and J gave up 2 bases; unmatched junction bases: 5.

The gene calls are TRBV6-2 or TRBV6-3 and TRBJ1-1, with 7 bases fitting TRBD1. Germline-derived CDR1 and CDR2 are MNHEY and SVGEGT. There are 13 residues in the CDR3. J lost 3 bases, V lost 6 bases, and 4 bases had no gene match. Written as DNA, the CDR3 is TGTGCCAGCAGCAGAGGGGGCCACACTGAAGCTTTCTTT. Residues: CASSRGGHTEAFF.

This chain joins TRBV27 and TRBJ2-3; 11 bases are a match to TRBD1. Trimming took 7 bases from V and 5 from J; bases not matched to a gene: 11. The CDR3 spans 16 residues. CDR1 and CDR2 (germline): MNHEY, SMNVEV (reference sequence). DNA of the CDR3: TGTGCCAGCACCCCCCGTGGGACAGGGGGGGGAGATACGCAGTATTTT. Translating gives CASTPRGTGGGDTQYF.

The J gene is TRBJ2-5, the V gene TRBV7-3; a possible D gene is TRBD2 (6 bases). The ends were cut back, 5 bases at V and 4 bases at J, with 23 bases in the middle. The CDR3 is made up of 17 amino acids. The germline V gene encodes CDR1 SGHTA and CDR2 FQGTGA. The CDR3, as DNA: TGTGCCAGCAGCGTCTCCGGGAGCCAGGGAATTCGAGAGACCCAGTACTTC. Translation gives CASSVSGSQGIRETQYF.

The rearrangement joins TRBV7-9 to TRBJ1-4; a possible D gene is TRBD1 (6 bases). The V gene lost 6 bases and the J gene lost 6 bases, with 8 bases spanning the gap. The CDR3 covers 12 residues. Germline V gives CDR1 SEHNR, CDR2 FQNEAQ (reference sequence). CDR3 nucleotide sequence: TGTGCCAGCAGTCCAGGGGATGAAAAACTGTTTTTT. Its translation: CASSPGDEKLFF.

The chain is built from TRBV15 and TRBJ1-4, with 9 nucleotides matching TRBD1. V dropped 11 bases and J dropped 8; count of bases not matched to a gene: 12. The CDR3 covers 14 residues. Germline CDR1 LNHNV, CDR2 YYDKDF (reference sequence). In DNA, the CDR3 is TGTGCCTCCGGGCCGGGACAGGGTTTAGAAAAACTGTTTTTT. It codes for CASGPGQGLEKLFF.

The CDR3 loop is CASSLGGGSYEQYF. The CDR3 coding sequence is TGTGCCAGCAGTTTGGGGGGGGGATCCTACGAGCAGTACTTC. This chain joins TRBV28 and TRBJ2-7, with 7 bases fitting TRBD2. V shed 3 bases, J shed 1 base, and the junction held 3 bases outside the gene matches. This CDR3 spans 14 amino acids. Germline assignment: CDR1 MDHEN and CDR2 SYDVKM.

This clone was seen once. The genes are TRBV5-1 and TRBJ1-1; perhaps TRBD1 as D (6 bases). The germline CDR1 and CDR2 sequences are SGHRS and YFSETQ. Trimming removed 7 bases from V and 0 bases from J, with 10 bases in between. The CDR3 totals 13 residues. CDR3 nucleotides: TGCGCCAGCCAGAGACAGGTGAACACTGAAGCTTTCTTT. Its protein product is CASQRQVNTEAFF.

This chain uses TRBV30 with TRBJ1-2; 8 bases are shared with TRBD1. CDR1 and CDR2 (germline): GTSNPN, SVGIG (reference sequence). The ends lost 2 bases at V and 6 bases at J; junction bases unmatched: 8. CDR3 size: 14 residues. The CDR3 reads CAWSRHRGSNGYTF. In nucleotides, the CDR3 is TGTGCCTGGAGTCGCCACAGGGGGTCGAATGGCTACACCTTC. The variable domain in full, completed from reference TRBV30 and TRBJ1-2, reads SQTIHQWPATLVQPVGSPLSLECTVEGTSNPNLYWYRQAAGRGLQLLFYSVGIGQISSEVPQNLSASRPQDRQFILSSKKLLLSDSGFYLCAWSRHRGSNGYTFGSGTRLTVV.

CDR3 bases: TGTGCCAGCAGCTTCAACGGACAGGGAGCAGATACGCAGTATTTT. Protein sequence: CASSFNGQGADTQYF. This chain uses TRBV7-3 with TRBJ2-3; TRBD1 agrees at 8 bases. The germline V gene has CDR1 SGHTA and CDR2 FQGTGA. This CDR3 region has 15 residues. Unmatched junction bases numbered 6, after V lost 3 bases and J lost 4 bases.

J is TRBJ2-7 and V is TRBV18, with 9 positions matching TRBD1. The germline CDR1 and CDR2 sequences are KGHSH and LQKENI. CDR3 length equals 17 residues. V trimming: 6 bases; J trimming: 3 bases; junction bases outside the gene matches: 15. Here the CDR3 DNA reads TGTGCCAGCTCGTCGGCTACCGGGACAGGGACCGTCTACGAGCAGTACTTC. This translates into CASSSATGTGTVYEQYF.

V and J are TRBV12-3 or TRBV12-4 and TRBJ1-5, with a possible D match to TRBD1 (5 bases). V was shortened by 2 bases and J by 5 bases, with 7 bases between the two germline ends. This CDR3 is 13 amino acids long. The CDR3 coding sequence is TGTGCCAGCAGTTTAAGCAGGGATCAGCCCCAGCATTTT. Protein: CASSLSRDQPQHF.

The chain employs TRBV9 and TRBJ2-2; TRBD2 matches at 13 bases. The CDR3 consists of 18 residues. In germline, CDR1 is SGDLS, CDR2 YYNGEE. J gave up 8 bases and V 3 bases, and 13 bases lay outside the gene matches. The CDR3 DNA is TGTGCCAGCAGCGGCCACCAATGGACTAGCGGGAGTTTTGGGGAGCTGTTTTTT. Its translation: CASSGHQWTSGSFGELFF.